This TCR beta chain was profiled in a study of graft-versus-host responses after intestinal transplantation. Turning to the study itself: For approximately 3 years after anti-thymocyte globulin induction, all recipients took tacrolimus and steroids.

Worth noting for this clone: Its antigen remains unidentified.

Study outcomes and limitations: Across patients carrying graft-donor T cell macrochimerism, allografts held high graft-versus-host to host-versus-graft clonal ratios. GvH clones were found in recipient marrow; some appeared first in ileum or blood. Peak circulating GvH clone levels were associated with early post-transplant HvG declines.

Trimming removed 2 bases from V and 1 base from J, with 5 bases in between. From germline, CDR1 is LNHDA and CDR2 SQIVND (reference sequence). The CDR3 length is 13 residues. TCRdb keeps only in-frame clones here, not all; method: immunoSEQ multiplex PCR. This sample has 40,000 to 55,000 clones, with around 95% found just once. The rearrangement uses TRBV19 and TRBJ1-2; D not resolved. The sample consisted of unstimulated CD8+ T cells sorted from spleen or lymph node cells, taken before transplant. The source of this sequence is a human donor who was the organ donor for an intestinal transplant. CDR3 bases: TGTGCCAGTAGTATAAACCTTAACTATGGCTACACCTTC. Amino acid sequence: CASSINLNYGYTF.